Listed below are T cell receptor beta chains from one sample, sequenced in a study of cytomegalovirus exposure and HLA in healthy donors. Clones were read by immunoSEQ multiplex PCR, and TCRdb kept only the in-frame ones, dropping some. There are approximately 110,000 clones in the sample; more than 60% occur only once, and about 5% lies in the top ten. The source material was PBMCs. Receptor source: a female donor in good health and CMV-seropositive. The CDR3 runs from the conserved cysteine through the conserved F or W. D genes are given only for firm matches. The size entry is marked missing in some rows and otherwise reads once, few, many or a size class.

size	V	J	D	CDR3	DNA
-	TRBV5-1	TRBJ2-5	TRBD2	CASSLGTMVGETQYF	TGCGCCAGCAGCTTAGGGACTATGGTTGGAGAGACCCAGTACTTC
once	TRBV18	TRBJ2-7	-	CASASISALYDEQYF	TGTGCCAGCGCAAGTATAAGCGCCCTCTACGACGAGCAGTACTTC
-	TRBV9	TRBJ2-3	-	CASSVVDYTDTQYF	TGTGCCAGCAGCGTAGTAGACTACACAGATACGCAGTATTTT
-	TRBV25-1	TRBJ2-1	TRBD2	CASPRAGGNEQFF	TGTGCCAGCCCCCGGGCGGGAGGCAATGAGCAGTTCTTC
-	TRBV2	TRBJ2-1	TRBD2	CASSDVIGRVSDEQFF	TGTGCCAGCAGTGATGTGATCGGGAGGGTAAGCGATGAGCAGTTCTTC
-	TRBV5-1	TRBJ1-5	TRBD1	CASSLEGQGINQPQHF	TGCGCCAGCAGCTTGGAGGGACAGGGGATTAATCAGCCCCAGCATTTT
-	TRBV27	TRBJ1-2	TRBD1	CASSPNRGRFDGYTF	TGTGCCAGCAGTCCCAACAGGGGGCGGTTTGATGGCTACACCTTC
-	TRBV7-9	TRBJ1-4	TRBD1	CASTRGGRGGEKLFF	TGTGCCAGCACCCGAGGGGGCAGGGGTGGCGAAAAACTGTTTTTT
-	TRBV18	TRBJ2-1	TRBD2	CASSPPGGRAGNEQFF	TGTGCCAGCTCACCGCCAGGCGGGAGGGCCGGGAATGAGCAGTTCTTC
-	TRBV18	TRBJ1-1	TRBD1	CASSQRTGGNTEAFF	TGTGCCAGCTCCCAAAGGACAGGGGGGAACACTGAAGCTTTCTTT